Shown below are 3 T cell receptor beta chains from a single sample sequenced in a study of T cell clonality in common variable immunodeficiency. Broader study findings: In common variable immunodeficiency, TCR beta chains reportedly carried fewer deletions and N-nucleotide insertions.

TCRdb's copy holds only in-frame clones and misses some; the assay was immunoSEQ multiplex PCR. Listed for the sample are 25,000 or so clones, none seen a single time. The antigens for these receptors are not known. Sequencing input: peripheral blood mononuclear cells. These receptors came from a human donor with common variable immunodeficiency.

This clone showed up many times. The sequence runs out 3 residues before the end of the CDR3; the remainder is reconstructed from the germline J gene. V and J are TRBV18 and TRBJ1-1; 9 bases line up with TRBD1. The trim removed 2 bases at V and 3 bases at J, leaving 7 bases unmatched. Germline CDR1 reads KGHSH; CDR2 reads LQKENI. The CDR3 is 16 amino acids. The CDR3 loop is CASSPKQGAFDTEAFF. The CDR3 DNA, read in part, is TGTGCCAGCTCACCAAAACAGGGGGCGTTTGACACTGAA.

Concerning this clone: The CDR3 end lies 3 residues beyond the end of the read and is filled in from the germline J gene. The chain combines TRBV20-1 with TRBJ1-2; D ambiguous. V was clipped by 6 bases and J by 3 bases, with 11 bases between them. The CDR3 extends over 12 amino acids. In germline, CDR1 is DFQATT, CDR2 SNEGSKA (reference sequence). The CDR3 region is CSAQQPYYGYTF. The part of the CDR3 DNA that was read is TGCAGTGCGCAACAGCCTTACTATGGC.

This clone showed up many times. With the read ending 3 residues before the CDR3 end, the germline J gene is used to fill in that end. V usage is TRBV7-9 and J usage is TRBJ2-7, with no clear D. CDR1 and CDR2 from the germline V gene are SEHNR and FQNEAQ (reference sequence). CDR3 length: 15 amino acids. V dropped 1 base and J dropped 5 bases, with 15 bases sitting between them. CDR3 DNA, as far as it was read: TGTGCCAGCAGCTTAGTCGGAACAGACACCCACGAG. Translating it yields CASSLVGTDTHE. The CDR3 in full is CASSLVGTDTHEQYF.